These 17 T cell receptor beta chains came from one sample sequenced in a study of T cell repertoires in cytomegalovirus infection. Each CDR3 protein gets one entry after TCRdb re-called the reads with MiXCR. The sample comprises roughly 990,000 distinct CDR3 sequences, less than 40% of which are singletons, and 11% to 15% rests with the top ten. Their antigens are not known. The sample in question was cultured CD8+ T cells from PBMCs, obtained from culture after CMV antigen stimulation. Receptors originate from a human donor in good health (CMV status not recorded). Some clones in this sample may be carry-over from other donors' samples.

The chain combines TRBV6-1 with TRBJ2-7; D perhaps matches TRBD2 (5 bases). The CDR3 is 14 residues long. V shed 2 bases and J shed 3 bases, with 11 bases lying between them. Germline V lookup: CDR1 MNHNS, CDR2 SASEGT. This CDR3 is CASSERKRDYEQYF. The CDR3 DNA sequence: TGTGCCAGCAGTGAAAGAAAGAGGGACTACGAGCAGTACTTC.

This clonotype was seen repeatedly, ten times or more. This sequence joins TRBV7-6 and TRBJ2-4, with TRBD2 identical over 11 bases. This CDR3 contains 17 residues. Looked up from germline, CDR1 is SGHVS and CDR2 is FNYEAQ. J gave up 4 bases and V 5 bases, and 10 bases lay outside the gene matches. The CDR3 bases are TGTGCCAGCAGCCGACTAGCGGGGAACCCGCCAAAAAACATTCAGTACTTC. As protein: CASSRLAGNPPKNIQYF. The variable domain in full, completed from reference TRBV7-6 and TRBJ2-4, reads GAGVSQSPRYKVTKRGQDVALRCDPISGHVSLYWYRQALGQGPEFLTYFNYEAQQDKSGLPNDRFSAERPEGSISTLTIQRTEQRDSAMYRCASSRLAGNPPKNIQYFGAGTRLSVL.

A few counts support this clonotype. The chain recombines TRBV7-6 with TRBJ2-1; 12 bases agree with TRBD2. Trimming at V came to 5 bases and at J to 4 bases, leaving 12 bases not matched to a gene. Germline-derived CDR1 and CDR2 are SGHVS and FNYEAQ. The CDR3 sequence is 18 residues long. The CDR3 DNA reads TGTGCCAGCAGCCAAAGGCCTAGCGGGGGGGGTTGGTACAATGAGCAGTTCTTC. Its translation is CASSQRPSGGGWYNEQFF.

This chain uses TRBV6-5 with TRBJ1-1, with 11 nucleotides matching TRBD1. The CDR3 is 15 residues long. Germline trimming cut 2 bases from V and 6 bases from J; bases unmatched to any gene: 5. CDR1 and CDR2 from the germline V gene are MNHEY and SVGAGI. The CDR3 protein is CASSYGQGADPEAFF. In DNA, the CDR3 is TGTGCCAGCAGTTACGGACAGGGGGCCGACCCTGAAGCTTTCTTT.

The rearrangement links TRBV28 to TRBJ2-5, with TRBD1 identical over 9 bases. V dropped 5 bases and J dropped 3; count of bases not matched to a gene: 7. The germline CDR1 and CDR2 sequences are MDHEN and SYDVKM. There are 15 residues in the CDR3. The chain's CDR3 is CASSLGQGGEETQYF. As DNA, the CDR3 is TGTGCCAGCAGTCTGGGACAGGGTGGGGAAGAGACCCAGTACTTC.

The table lists this clonotype with a count of one. The V and J genes are TRBV15 and TRBJ1-1; D perhaps matches TRBD1 (5 bases). Germline V CDR1 and CDR2: LNHNV, YYDKDF (reference sequence). The CDR3 loop spans 12 amino acids. V lost 3 bases and J lost 5, with 7 bases in between. CDR3 nucleotides: TGTGCCACCAGCAGTTGGGGGACTGAAGCTTTCTTT. Residues: CATSSWGTEAFF.

V is TRBV6-2 or TRBV6-3 and J is TRBJ2-7, with TRBD1 as a possible D gene (6 bases). V was cut by 4 bases and J by 3 bases, with 7 bases left in between. Germline V lookup: CDR1 MNHEY, CDR2 SVGEGT. This CDR3 contains 12 residues. The CDR3 sequence is CASSWDIYEQYV. The CDR3 nucleotides read TGTGCCAGCAGTTGGGACATCTACGAGCAGTACGTC.

The DNA of the CDR3 is TGCAGCGACAGGGGGGGGGGCCCTTCGGGCTACACCTTC. Residues: CSDRGGGPSGYTF. This chain links TRBV29-1 with TRBJ1-2; 8 bases line up with TRBD1. Per the germline V gene, CDR1 is SQVTM and CDR2 is ANQGSEA. The CDR3 runs 13 residues. The V and J ends lost 7 bases and 8 bases, in that order; junction bases with no gene match: 12.

This clonotype was counted only a few times. This rearrangement joins TRBV19 to TRBJ1-5; D call uncertain. Germline values: CDR1 LNHDA, CDR2 SQIVND (reference sequence). The CDR3 contains 14 residues. V lost 0 bases and J lost 3, with 6 bases in between. Here the CDR3 reads CASSIEGYNQPQHF. The CDR3 DNA follows: TGTGCCAGTAGTATAGAAGGGTACAATCAGCCCCAGCATTTT. Full variable domain (missing parts from reference TRBV19 and TRBJ1-5): DGGITQSPKYLFRKEGQNVTLSCEQNLNHDAMYWYRQDPGQGLRLIYYSQIVNDFQKGDIAEGYSVSREKKESFPLTVTSAQKNPTAFYLCASSIEGYNQPQHFGDGTRLSIL.

The rearrangement uses TRBV12-3 or TRBV12-4 and TRBJ1-1; tentative D call: TRBD1 (6 bases). Trimming took 5 bases from V and 1 from J, leaving 11 bases between them. This CDR3 spans 14 amino acids. CDR3 region: CASSRPTGNTEAFF. CDR3 bases: TGTGCCAGCAGTCGCCCGACAGGGAACACTGAAGCTTTCTTT.

This chain joins TRBV20-1 and TRBJ1-1; D remains ambiguous. The germline V gene encodes CDR1 DFQATT and CDR2 SNEGSKA (reference sequence). Trimming left V 0 bases short and J 8 bases short, with 7 bases between. The CDR3 covers 11 residues. Here the CDR3 reads CSARDYSEAFF. CDR3 coding DNA: TGCAGTGCTAGAGATTACAGCGAAGCTTTCTTT.

The chain is built from TRBV5-5 and TRBJ2-1, with D perhaps TRBD1 (5 bases). The V gene's germline CDR1 is SGHKS and CDR2 YYEKEE (reference sequence). Between the trimmed V and J ends, which lost 0 bases and 2 bases, there was a span of 12 bases. This CDR3 is built from 16 residues. CDR3 nucleotide sequence: TGTGCCAGCAGCTTGGCCGCGGCAGGGACCTACAATGAGCAGTTCTTC. Protein product: CASSLAAAGTYNEQFF.

V and J are TRBV6-6 and TRBJ2-1; D remains unclear. Germline V gene sequence: CDR1 MNHNY, CDR2 SVGAGI (reference sequence). This CDR3 is 9 amino acids long. V lost 5 bases, J lost 12 bases, and 5 bases lay in between. CDR3 sequence reads: CASSIGQFF. The CDR3 DNA follows: TGTGCCAGCAGTATCGGGCAGTTCTTC.

The sample holds one count of this clonotype. This rearrangement joins TRBV28 to TRBJ2-5, with D tentatively TRBD1 (6 bases). The CDR3 runs to 10 residues. Germline CDR1 and CDR2: MDHEN and SYDVKM. The CDR3 DNA sequence: TGTGTAGGGGGTCACGAGACCCAGTACTTC. Translation gives CVGGHETQYF.

The chain has TRBV6-8 and TRBJ1-6; D not certain. Germline V lookup: CDR1 MNHGY, CDR2 SAAAGT. V shed 6 bases and J shed 4 bases, with 10 bases lying between them. This CDR3 comprises 14 residues. In DNA, the CDR3 is TGTGCCAGCAGGGAAGAACGATATAATTCACCCCTCCACTTT. It is translated as CASREERYNSPLHF.

The chain carries TRBV6-5 and TRBJ2-5, with 12 bases identical to TRBD1. Germline-derived CDR1 and CDR2 are MNHEY and SVGAGI. This CDR3 contains 16 residues. J gave up 5 bases and V 2 bases, and 6 bases lay outside the gene matches. CDR3 residues: CASSYPGTGGYETQYF. The DNA of the CDR3 is TGTGCCAGCAGTTACCCCGGGACAGGGGGCTACGAGACCCAGTACTTC.

The V call is TRBV28, the J call TRBJ2-2, with D perhaps matching TRBD2 (6 bases). Germline V CDR1 and CDR2: MDHEN, SYDVKM. V lost 6 bases, J lost 4 bases, and 21 bases lay in between. The CDR3 runs to 17 residues. The CDR3 DNA reads as TGTGCCAGCAGCCTTGGGGGGACCATCTTAGGCACCGGGGAGCTGTTTTTT. Encoded protein: CASSLGGTILGTGELFF.